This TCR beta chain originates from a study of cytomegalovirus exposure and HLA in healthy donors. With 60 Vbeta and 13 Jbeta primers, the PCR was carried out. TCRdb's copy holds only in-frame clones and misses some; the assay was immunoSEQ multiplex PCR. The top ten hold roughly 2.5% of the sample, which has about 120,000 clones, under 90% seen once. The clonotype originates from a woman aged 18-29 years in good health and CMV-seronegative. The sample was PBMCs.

CDR3: CASSRRGQGDEQYF. The CDR3 coding sequence is TGTGCCAGCAGCCGCCGGGGACAGGGCGACGAGCAGTACTTC. The genes are TRBV11-3 and TRBJ2-7; 9 positions match TRBD1. The V gene end was trimmed by 5 bases and the J gene end by 5 bases; junction bases not matched to a gene: 7. The CDR3 is 14 amino acids. Germline CDR1 SGHNT, CDR2 YENEEA.